These T cell receptor beta chains were read from a single sample in a study of cytomegalovirus exposure and HLA in healthy donors. Sequencing was performed with immunoSEQ multiplex PCR; in TCRdb, only in-frame clones are kept and a portion is missing. The table records about 130,000 clones, 75% to 90% of them present only once. Sequences were obtained from PBMCs. Source of these receptors: a woman aged 40 to 50 in good health and CMV-seronegative. CDR3s include the opening cysteine and the closing phenylalanine or tryptophan. Fields, in order: D gene, clone size, J gene, V gene, CDR3 length, CDR3 DNA, CDR3 protein. A D gene is named only where the DNA matches it firmly. Clone size is stated in some rows and not others, as once, few, many or a class when expanded.

>TRBD1|-|TRBJ2-2|TRBV7-9|15
TGTGCCAGCAGCTTAGACGGGACAGGGACCGGGGAGCTGTTTTTT
CASSLDGTGTGELFF
>TRBD1|-|TRBJ2-7|TRBV19|14
TGTGCCAGTAGTATATGGGGGACAGGATACGAGCAGTACTTC
CASSIWGTGYEQYF
>-|-|TRBJ1-5|TRBV2|13
TGTGCCAGCAGTGTGGACAAATATCAGCCCCAGCATTTT
CASSVDKYQPQHF
>TRBD1|once|TRBJ1-6|TRBV2|13
TGTGCCGTCCGGGACAGAGATAATTCACCCCTCCACTTT
CAVRDRDNSPLHF
>TRBD2|once|TRBJ2-1|TRBV4-2|16
TGTGCCAGCAGCCAAGAGGGACTAGATCTTTACAATGAGCAGTTCTTC
CASSQEGLDLYNEQFF
>TRBD1|-|TRBJ1-1|TRBV10-3|13
TGTGCCATCAGTGGCGTAGGGACAGGGGAAGCTTTCTTT
CAISGVGTGEAFF
>TRBD2|-|TRBJ2-1|TRBV6-4|16
TGTGCCAGCAGTGACTCGAGTAGCGGGCACTACAATGAGCAGTTCTTC
CASSDSSSGHYNEQFF
>-|few|TRBJ2-7|TRBV5-4|13
TGTGCCAGCAGCTTAACCAGGGAAGGCGAGCAGTACTTC
CASSLTREGEQYF
>-|few|TRBJ2-7|TRBV5-1|14
TGCGCCAGCAGCGGAGGGGGACAGATCCACGAGCAGTACTTC
CASSGGGQIHEQYF
>-|-|TRBJ2-2|TRBV6-5|14
TGTGCCAGCAGCCCCGACTGGGACACCGGGGAGCTGTTTTTT
CASSPDWDTGELFF
>TRBD2|-|TRBJ2-1|TRBV27|13
TGTGCCTTGGGGAGCGGGAGCTGGAGCGAGCAGTTCTTC
CALGSGSWSEQFF
>-|-|TRBJ2-2|TRBV18|14
TGTGCCAGCTCACCGGGACAGAACACCGGGGAGCTGTTTTTT
CASSPGQNTGELFF
>TRBD2|-|TRBJ2-1|TRBV18|13
TGTGCCAGCCTTAGCGGGGACAACAATGAGCAGTTCTTC
CASLSGDNNEQFF
>-|-|TRBJ2-3|TRBV7-9|15
TGTGCCAGCGCCTTGGGAGGGGGGTACACAGATACGCAGTATTTT
CASALGGGYTDTQYF
>-|-|TRBJ2-2|TRBV6-1|11
TGTGCCAGCGAGGGTCCCGGGGAGCTGTTTTTT
CASEGPGELFF
>TRBD1|-|TRBJ2-5|TRBV6-5|14
TGTGCCAGCAGGGAACAGGGGGCCCAAGAGACCCAGTACTTC
CASREQGAQETQYF